In its sample, the clone carrying this TCR beta chain was seen many times. Its antigen remains unknown. This sample was included in a study of Graves' ophthalmopathy and Graves' hyperthyroidism. No progression to ophthalmopathy over 18 months defined stable hyperthyroidism. Broader study findings: Built on 13 signatures, a model told ophthalmopathy apart from stable hyperthyroidism with about 91% sensitivity and approximately 81% specificity.

The germline gives CDR1 SGHTA, CDR2 FQGNSA. The CDR3 has 13 amino acids. V gave up 5 bases and J gave up 5 bases, with 13 bases separating them. Amplification of the TCR beta CDR3 regions used RNA transcripts (as template). Second-round multiplex PCR came after a first-round RT-PCR that employed HTBI primers. TCRdb recomputed calls from the multiplex PCR reads with MiXCR, one row per CDR3 protein. The data hold just over 600,000 distinct CDR3 sequences, with about 20% observed a single time. The TCR was taken from a woman aged 18-35 years with stable Graves' hyperthyroidism. Some clones in this sample may be carry-over from other donors' samples. The V call is TRBV7-2, the J call TRBJ2-7, with D tentatively TRBD2 (6 bases). Sequenced input: peripheral blood. The CDR3 loop is CASSDSGGDEQYF. CDR3 nucleotides: TGTGCCAGCAGCGATAGCGGAGGGGACGAGCAGTACTTC.